The 22 T cell receptor beta chains in this list originate from one sample, sequenced in a study of cytomegalovirus exposure and HLA in healthy donors. Researchers ran the PCR with 60 Vbeta and 13 Jbeta primers. The table came from immunoSEQ multiplex PCR; TCRdb's copy has only in-frame clones and leaves some out. This sample has about 110,000 clones; about four fifths occur once, and the top ten carry 2.5% to 3.5%. Sample: PBMCs. These receptors were obtained from a woman younger than 30 in good health and CMV-seropositive.

V and J are TRBV5-1 and TRBJ2-1; 7 bases map to TRBD2. The CDR3 contains 17 residues. The junction had 18 bases not matched to a gene; V was cut back by 4 bases and J by 8 bases. The germline V gene has CDR1 SGHRS and CDR2 YFSETQ. The CDR3: CASSPSGLAGASDEQFF. CDR3 DNA sequence: TGCGCCAGCAGCCCCTCCGGGCTCGCGGGAGCCTCCGATGAGCAGTTCTTC.

The chain recombines TRBV28 with TRBJ2-3; D is uncertain. Trimming removed 4 bases from V and 6 bases from J, with 5 bases in between. CDR3 length: 11 residues. In germline, CDR1 is MDHEN, CDR2 SYDVKM. The CDR3 coding sequence is TGTGCCAGCAGTTCGGTGGATACGCAGTATTTT. Translated, it gives CASSSVDTQYF.

The chain couples TRBV12-2 to TRBJ1-2; TRBD1 reflects the table's D call only, with no check against the DNA. TRBV12-2 is deemed a pseudogene. CDR3 length: 17 residues. The DNA of the CDR3 is TGTGCAAGTCGCCCCCCGGGACAGGGGAATAGCGAAGATGGCTACACCTTC. This encodes CASRPPGQGNSEDGYTF.

The J gene is TRBJ1-3, the V gene TRBV19; 8 nucleotides align to TRBD1. CDR1 is LNHDA, CDR2 SQIVND, per germline (reference sequence). The V gene end was trimmed by 8 bases and the J gene end by 0 bases; junction bases not matched to a gene: 6. The CDR3 spans 15 residues. In DNA form, the CDR3 reads TGTGCCAGTCTTGACAGGGGCTCCTCTGGAAACACCATATATTTT. Its protein product is CASLDRGSSGNTIYF.

The CDR3 is CASSFRDTTWLYGYTF. Here the CDR3 DNA reads TGTGCCAGCAGTTTCCGGGACACCACTTGGCTGTATGGCTACACCTTC. The chain uses TRBV27 and TRBJ1-2; a possible D gene is TRBD1 (6 bases). V was clipped by 3 bases and J by 5 bases, with 19 bases between them. This CDR3 is built from 16 residues. Germline values: CDR1 MNHEY, CDR2 SMNVEV (reference sequence).

J is TRBJ1-3 and V is TRBV6-1; D remains unclear. Germline assignment: CDR1 MNHNS and CDR2 SASEGT. This CDR3 spans 13 amino acids. With 2 bases removed from V and 4 bases from J, the gap between germline ends came to 6 bases. The CDR3 sequence: CASSEQAGNTIYF. In DNA, the CDR3 is TGTGCCAGCAGTGAACAGGCAGGAAACACCATATATTTT.

The gene calls are TRBV6-6 and TRBJ2-7; 7 bases align to TRBD1. Germline CDR1 is MNHNY and CDR2 is SVGAGI (reference sequence). Trimming took 4 bases from V and 3 from J; bases not matched to a gene: 6. The CDR3 covers 14 residues. CDR3 amino acids: CASSLAGTVYEQYF. CDR3 sequence (DNA): TGTGCCAGCAGTTTAGCCGGGACAGTCTACGAGCAGTACTTC.

CDR3 nucleotides: TGTGCCAGCAGCTTAATAGTTGATGGCTACACCTTC. Translation: CASSLIVDGYTF. The rearrangement uses TRBV7-3 and TRBJ1-2; no firm D call. There are 12 residues in the CDR3. The germline gives CDR1 SGHTA, CDR2 FQGTGA. Trimming took off 1 base at V and 6 bases at J, with 6 bases between the two ends.

V is TRBV5-8 and J is TRBJ2-7, with TRBD1 identical over 9 bases. V dropped 5 bases and J dropped 2; count of bases not matched to a gene: 8. CDR3 length: 15 amino acids. CDR1 and CDR2 from the germline V gene are SGHTS and YDEGEE. This chain's CDR3 is CASRQPGQGTYEQYF. In DNA form, the CDR3 reads TGTGCCAGCAGACAGCCGGGACAGGGAACCTACGAGCAGTACTTC.

This chain uses TRBV6-5 with TRBJ2-1; D is unresolved. CDR3 length: 16 amino acids. V lost 4 bases and J lost 0, with 13 bases in between. Germline V lookup: CDR1 MNHEY, CDR2 SVGAGI. The DNA for the CDR3 is TGTGCCAGCAGTTTTGACGGGTTAAGCTCCTACAATGAGCAGTTCTTC. The encoded protein is CASSFDGLSSYNEQFF.

This clone has just one count. The gene calls are TRBV5-4 and TRBJ2-7; 9 bases fit TRBD1. V lost 4 bases and J lost 1; bases outside the gene matches: 3. Germline values: CDR1 SGHNT, CDR2 YYREEE (reference sequence). The CDR3 contains 14 residues. CDR3 bases: TGTGCCAGCAGCCGGGACAGGGAGTCCTACGAGCAGTACTTC. Its protein product is CASSRDRESYEQYF.

The chain employs TRBV5-6 and TRBJ2-7; 10 bases align to TRBD1. The ends lost 4 bases at V and 6 bases at J; junction bases unmatched: 13. This CDR3 contains 16 residues. Per the germline V gene, CDR1 is SGHDT and CDR2 is YYEEEE. CDR3 residues: CASSLRTGTGDFEQYF. For the CDR3, the DNA is TGTGCCAGCAGCCTGCGTACCGGGACAGGGGATTTCGAGCAGTACTTC.

This clone was seen once. This rearrangement joins TRBV7-3 to TRBJ1-2; no clear D. The V gene lost 6 bases and the J gene lost 5 bases, with 7 bases spanning the gap. Germline V CDR1 and CDR2: SGHTA, FQGTGA. The CDR3 has 11 residues. The CDR3 reads CASRRGYGYTF. The CDR3 DNA reads as TGTGCCAGCAGACGAGGGTATGGCTACACCTTC.

CDR3 in amino acids: CASSWGTGRVTEAFF. The DNA of the CDR3 is TGTGCCAGCAGTTGGGGGACAGGGAGGGTCACTGAAGCTTTCTTT. The chain is built from TRBV6-5 and TRBJ1-1; TRBD1 matches at 9 bases. Unmatched junction bases numbered 7, after V lost 4 bases and J lost 4 bases. Germline values: CDR1 MNHEY, CDR2 SVGAGI. This CDR3 contains 15 residues.

The genes are TRBV19 and TRBJ1-2; D not certain. The V end was cut by 2 bases, the J end by 5 bases, with 9 bases between. CDR1 and CDR2 (germline): LNHDA, SQIVND (reference sequence). The CDR3 totals 13 residues. This CDR3 is CASSIRREYGYTF. DNA of the CDR3: TGTGCCAGTAGTATACGGCGGGAATATGGCTACACCTTC.

The genes are TRBV19 and TRBJ1-2; no firm D call. Germline V gene lookup returns CDR1 LNHDA and CDR2 SQIVND (reference sequence). V lost 6 bases, J lost 0 bases, and 14 bases lay in between. The CDR3 covers 15 residues. The CDR3 bases are TGTGCCAGTAGAACCGCTGACTCAGCTAACTATGGCTACACCTTC. Translation: CASRTADSANYGYTF.

The chain is built from TRBV9 and TRBJ2-7; TRBD1 might be the D (6 bases). Trimming removed 3 bases from V and 5 bases from J, with 12 bases in between. The length of the CDR3 is 13 residues. Germline CDR1 and CDR2: SGDLS and YYNGEE. The CDR3 protein is CASSGGHRHEQYF. CDR3 coding DNA: TGTGCCAGCAGCGGGGGACACCGCCACGAGCAGTACTTC. Based on the CDR3 plus reference TRBV9 and TRBJ2-7, the full variable domain is DSGVTQTPKHLITATGQRVTLRCSPRSGDLSVYWYQQSLDQGLQFLIQYYNGEERAKGNILERFSAQQFPDLHSELNLSSLELGDSALYFCASSGGHRHEQYFGPGTRLTVT.

The chain carries TRBV7-2 and TRBJ1-1; maybe TRBD1 (5 bases). Looked up from germline, CDR1 is SGHTA and CDR2 is FQGNSA. V lost 1 base and J lost 7, with 13 bases in between. This CDR3 has 14 residues. CDR3 region: CASSLGRVSGEAFF. CDR3 nucleotide sequence: TGTGCCAGCAGCTTAGGCAGGGTCAGTGGTGAAGCTTTCTTT.

The rearrangement joins TRBV2 to TRBJ1-5; D unclear. Germline CDR1 reads SNHLY; CDR2 reads FYNNEI. Trimming stripped 5 bases from V and 5 bases from J, with 13 bases between. This CDR3 is 14 amino acids long. The CDR3 DNA sequence: TGTGCCAGCAGTTATTCCCCGTTTGATCAGCCCCAGCATTTT. Translated: CASSYSPFDQPQHF.

This chain joins TRBV19 and TRBJ2-2; maybe TRBD2 (5 bases). The germline CDR1 and CDR2 sequences are LNHDA and SQIVND (reference sequence). CDR3 length: 15 residues. V dropped 7 bases and J dropped 1 base, with 13 bases sitting between them. The CDR3 reads CASKKAALNTGELFF. CDR3 in DNA: TGTGCCAGTAAAAAAGCGGCCTTGAACACCGGGGAGCTGTTTTTT.

V is TRBV30 and J is TRBJ2-1; weak D call: TRBD2 (5 bases). Germline values: CDR1 GTSNPN, CDR2 SVGIG (reference sequence). The CDR3 contains 14 residues. V gave up 3 bases and J gave up 8 bases, with 17 bases separating them. The chain's CDR3 is CAWSSLSWRDEQFF. CDR3 coding DNA: TGTGCCTGGAGCTCTCTCTCGTGGCGGGATGAGCAGTTCTTC. Full variable domain (missing parts from reference TRBV30 and TRBJ2-1): SQTIHQWPATLVQPVGSPLSLECTVEGTSNPNLYWYRQAAGRGLQLLFYSVGIGQISSEVPQNLSASRPQDRQFILSSKKLLLSDSGFYLCAWSSLSWRDEQFFGPGTRLTVL.

J is TRBJ1-1 and V is TRBV7-9; TRBD1 is a possible D gene (5 bases). The CDR3 loop spans 13 amino acids. Germline lookup yields CDR1 SEHNR and CDR2 FQNEAQ (reference sequence). Trimming pared 5 bases from V and 8 bases from J, leaving 15 bases between. The CDR3 loop is CASSTPQGSEAFF. As DNA, the CDR3 is TGTGCCAGCAGCACCCCGCAGGGTTCGGAAGCTTTCTTT.